This T cell receptor (beta chain) was recovered during a study of cytomegalovirus exposure and HLA in healthy donors. Study results and limitations: In vitro work confirmed that three CMV-associated chains recognize CMV antigens. It was approximately 150 TCR beta chains that were listed as cytomegalovirus-associated.

Measured with immunoSEQ multiplex PCR; TCRdb has only the in-frame clones, and not every one. The table shows 150,000 to 200,000 clones, with around 86% occurring only once. Concerning this clone: What it binds is not known.

The donors were members of the roughly 120-subject validation cohort (separate from the approximately 670-subject first cohort). Sequenced material: PBMCs. This TCR was sampled from a man aged 18 to 29 in good health and CMV-seropositive.

This CDR3 is CASSIADGNSPLHF. In nucleotides, the CDR3 is TGTGCCAGTAGTATAGCCGACGGGAATTCACCCCTCCACTTT. The rearrangement joins TRBV19 to TRBJ1-6; D is ambiguous. The CDR3 spans 14 residues. CDR1 LNHDA and CDR2 SQIVND come from the germline V gene (reference sequence). The V end lost 1 base, the J end lost 7 bases, and 8 bases lay between the germline ends.